The clone carrying this T cell receptor beta chain was found a few times. Libraries were prepared by immunoSEQ multiplex PCR; TCRdb keeps only in-frame clonotypes and omits some of them. Of under 30,000 clones listed, more than 85% are singletons. The CDR3 has 14 residues. Germline lookup yields CDR1 SGHRS and CDR2 YFSETQ. Trimming cost V 0 bases and J 7 bases, with 10 bases left between them. The sample belongs to a study of blood T cell repertoires in COVID-19. This chain uses TRBV5-1 with TRBJ2-2, with no clear D. Sequenced input: peripheral blood. This sequence was found in a human donor in a cohort sampled during active COVID-19. The donor label of this sample is uncertain. CDR3 in amino acids: CASSLVAHIGELFF. CDR3 DNA sequence: TGCGCCAGCAGCTTGGTTGCCCACATCGGGGAGCTGTTTTTT.